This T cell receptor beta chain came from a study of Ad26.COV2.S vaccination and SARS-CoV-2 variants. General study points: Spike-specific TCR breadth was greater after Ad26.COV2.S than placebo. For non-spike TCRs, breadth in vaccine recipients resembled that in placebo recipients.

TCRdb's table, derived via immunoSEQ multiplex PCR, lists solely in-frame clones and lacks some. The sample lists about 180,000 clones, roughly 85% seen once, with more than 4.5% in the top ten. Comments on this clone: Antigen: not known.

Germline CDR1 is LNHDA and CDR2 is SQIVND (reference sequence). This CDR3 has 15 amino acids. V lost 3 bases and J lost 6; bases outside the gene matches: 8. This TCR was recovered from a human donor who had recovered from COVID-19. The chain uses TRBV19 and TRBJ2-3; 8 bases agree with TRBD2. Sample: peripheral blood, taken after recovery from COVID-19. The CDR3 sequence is CASSIQGLAGDTQYF. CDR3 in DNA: TGTGCCAGTAGTATTCAAGGACTAGCTGGTGATACGCAGTATTTT.